The entry below describes one TCR beta chain. The antigen remains undetermined. This sample was included in a study of T cell responses to AZD1222 COVID-19 vaccine. General study results and limits: It was only after the peak T cell response that any repertoires were sampled. At 160-218 and 743-854, vaccine-associated CD4 TCRs were dominant, and they spanned spike.

Germline CDR1 LNHDA, CDR2 SQIVND (reference sequence). The CDR3 is 14 residues long. V was clipped by 3 bases and J by 0 bases, with 8 bases between them. Sequencing used immunoSEQ multiplex PCR; TCRdb keeps in-frame clones, though not all of them. This sample carries around 86,000 clones, 90% of them seen once, and the ten largest clones take 8.4%. V and J are TRBV19 and TRBJ2-5; a possible D gene is TRBD2 (6 bases). The sequencing here drew on peripheral blood, taken on day 0 of AZD1222 vaccination. This TCR derives from an adult in good health. CDR3 DNA sequence: TGTGCCAGTAGTATGTCGGGGGACCAAGAGACCCAGTACTTC. It is translated as CASSMSGDQETQYF.